The present entry profiles one TCR beta chain with its context. Its antigen is not identified. The assay was immunoSEQ multiplex PCR, and TCRdb's table has in-frame clones only and misses some. The table includes approximately 47,000 clones, 85% to 90% detected once. These data originate in a study of a mutant IDH1 vaccine in newly diagnosed glioma. Study-wide context: Vaccinations were initiated 4-6 weeks following radiotherapy alone, or were given together with temozolomide cycles. The week-35 safety follow-up was V12, and the week-47 study end was V13. Treated patients had a mean age of about 44 years and a sex split that was roughly 60% male and approximately 38% female.

This sample's time point: week 35, safety follow-up. Each vaccine dose was 300 ug of mutant IDH1 20-mer peptide, with topical imiquimod. Germline V gene sequence: CDR1 SGHDT, CDR2 YYEEEE. This CDR3 is built from 15 residues. The V segment lost 4 bases and the J segment 6 bases; nucleotides outside the gene matches: 10. The sequenced sample was PBMCs, obtained from a glioma patient whose treatment included an IDH1 peptide vaccine. This TCR derives from a woman aged 35 to 49 with glioma. The chain couples TRBV5-6 to TRBJ1-2; TRBD1 matches at 9 bases. The CDR3 region has the DNA TGTGCCAGCAGCATACAGGGGGCAGGGAGGAATGGCTACACCTTC. Translating gives CASSIQGAGRNGYTF.